This T cell receptor beta chain emerged from a study of cytotoxic CD8 clonotypes in ibrutinib-treated CLL. Study conclusions and caveats: Starting clonality was above that of age-matched healthy donors and tracked circulating CD8+ T-cell counts.

Germline trimming cut 6 bases from V and 0 bases from J; bases unmatched to any gene: 5. The CDR3 totals 15 residues. CDR1 MDHEN and CDR2 SYDVKM come from the germline V gene. TCRdb's copy holds only in-frame clones and misses some; the assay was immunoSEQ multiplex PCR. The table records about 140,000 clones, 60% to 80% of them present only once. This clone was detected once. The antigen remains unidentified. The sample in question was PBMCs, obtained after 12 months of ibrutinib treatment. The rearrangement links TRBV28 to TRBJ2-1; 7 bases are shared with TRBD1. The receptor was derived from a human donor with chronic lymphocytic leukemia. The CDR3 DNA reads TGTGCCAGCAGATCGGGACAGACCTCCTACAATGAGCAGTTCTTC. Translation gives CASRSGQTSYNEQFF.